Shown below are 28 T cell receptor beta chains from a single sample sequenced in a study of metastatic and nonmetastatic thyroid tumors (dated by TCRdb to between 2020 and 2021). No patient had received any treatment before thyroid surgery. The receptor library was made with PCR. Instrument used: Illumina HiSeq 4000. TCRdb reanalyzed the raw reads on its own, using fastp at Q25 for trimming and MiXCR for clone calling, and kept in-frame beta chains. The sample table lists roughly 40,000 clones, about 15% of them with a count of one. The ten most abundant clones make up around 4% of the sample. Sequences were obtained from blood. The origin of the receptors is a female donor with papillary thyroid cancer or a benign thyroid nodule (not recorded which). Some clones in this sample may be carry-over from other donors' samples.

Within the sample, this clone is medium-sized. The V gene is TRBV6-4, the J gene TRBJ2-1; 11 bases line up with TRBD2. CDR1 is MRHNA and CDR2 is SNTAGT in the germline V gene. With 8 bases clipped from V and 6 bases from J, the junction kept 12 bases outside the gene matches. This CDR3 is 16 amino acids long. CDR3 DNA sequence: TGTGCCAGCCGCCTAGTAGCGGGAGGGCCGGCCAATGAGCAGTTCTTC. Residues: CASRLVAGGPANEQFF.

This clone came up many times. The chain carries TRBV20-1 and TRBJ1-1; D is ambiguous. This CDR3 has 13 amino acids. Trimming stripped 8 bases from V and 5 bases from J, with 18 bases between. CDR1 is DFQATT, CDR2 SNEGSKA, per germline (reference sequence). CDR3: CSLKRLTGTEAFF. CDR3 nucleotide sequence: TGCAGTCTAAAAAGACTCACGGGGACTGAAGCTTTCTTT.

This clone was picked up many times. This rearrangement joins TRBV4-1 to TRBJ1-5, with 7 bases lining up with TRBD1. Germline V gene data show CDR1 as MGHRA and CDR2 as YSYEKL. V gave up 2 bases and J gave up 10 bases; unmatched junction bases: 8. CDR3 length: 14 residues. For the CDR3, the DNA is TGCGCCAGCAGCCAAAAGACAGGGCCCTCACCCCAGCATTTT. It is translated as CASSQKTGPSPQHF.

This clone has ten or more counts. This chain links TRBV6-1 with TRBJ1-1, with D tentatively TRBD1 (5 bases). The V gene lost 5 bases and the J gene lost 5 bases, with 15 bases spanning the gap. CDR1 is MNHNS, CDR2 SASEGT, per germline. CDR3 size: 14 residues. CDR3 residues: CASSWDGAGTEAFF. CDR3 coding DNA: TGTGCCAGCAGTTGGGACGGGGCGGGGACTGAAGCTTTCTTT.

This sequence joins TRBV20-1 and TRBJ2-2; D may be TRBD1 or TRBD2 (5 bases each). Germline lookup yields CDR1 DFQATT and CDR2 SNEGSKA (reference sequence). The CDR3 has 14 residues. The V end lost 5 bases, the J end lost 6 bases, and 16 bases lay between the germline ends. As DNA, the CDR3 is TGCAGTGCTCCTCCGCCCGGGACCCCCGGGGAGCTGTTTTTT. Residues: CSAPPPGTPGELFF.

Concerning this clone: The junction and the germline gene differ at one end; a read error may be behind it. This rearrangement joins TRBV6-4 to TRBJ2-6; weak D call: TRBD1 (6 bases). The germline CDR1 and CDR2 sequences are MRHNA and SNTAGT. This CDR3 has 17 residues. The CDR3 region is CASSYSAPFSGDNVMTF. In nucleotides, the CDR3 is TGTGCCAGCAGTTACTCGGCACCGTTCTCTGGGGACAACGTCATGACTTTC.

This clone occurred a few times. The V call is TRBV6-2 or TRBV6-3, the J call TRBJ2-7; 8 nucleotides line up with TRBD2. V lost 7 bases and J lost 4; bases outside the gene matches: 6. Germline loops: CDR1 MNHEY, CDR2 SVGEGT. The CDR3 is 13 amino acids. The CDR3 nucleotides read TGTGCCAGCATAAGCAGCGGGAGATACGAGCAGTACTTC. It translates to CASISSGRYEQYF.

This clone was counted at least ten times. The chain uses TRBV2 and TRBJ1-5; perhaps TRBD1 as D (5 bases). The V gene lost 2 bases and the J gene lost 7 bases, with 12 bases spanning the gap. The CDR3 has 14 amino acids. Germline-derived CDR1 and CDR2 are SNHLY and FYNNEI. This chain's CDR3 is CASSEKQAGQPQHF. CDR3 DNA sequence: TGTGCCAGCAGTGAAAAACAGGCGGGCCAGCCCCAGCATTTT.

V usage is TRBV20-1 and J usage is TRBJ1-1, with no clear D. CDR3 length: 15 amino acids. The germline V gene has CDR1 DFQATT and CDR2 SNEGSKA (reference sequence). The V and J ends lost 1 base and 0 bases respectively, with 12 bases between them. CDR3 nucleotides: TGCAGTGCTAGAGGGGTGCGGCAGATGAACACTGAAGCTTTCTTT. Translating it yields CSARGVRQMNTEAFF.

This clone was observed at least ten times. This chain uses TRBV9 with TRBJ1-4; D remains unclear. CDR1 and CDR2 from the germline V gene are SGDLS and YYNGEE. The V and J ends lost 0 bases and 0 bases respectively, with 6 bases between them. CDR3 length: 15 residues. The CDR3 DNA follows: TGTGCCAGCAGCGTAGGAGGGTCAACTAATGAAAAACTGTTTTTT. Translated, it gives CASSVGGSTNEKLFF.

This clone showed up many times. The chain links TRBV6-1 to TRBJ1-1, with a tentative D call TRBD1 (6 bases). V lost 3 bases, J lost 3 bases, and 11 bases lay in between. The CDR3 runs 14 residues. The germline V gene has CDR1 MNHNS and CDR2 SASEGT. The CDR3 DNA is TGTGCCAGCAGTGAGACAGGTTCCCACACTGAAGCTTTCTTT. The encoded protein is CASSETGSHTEAFF.

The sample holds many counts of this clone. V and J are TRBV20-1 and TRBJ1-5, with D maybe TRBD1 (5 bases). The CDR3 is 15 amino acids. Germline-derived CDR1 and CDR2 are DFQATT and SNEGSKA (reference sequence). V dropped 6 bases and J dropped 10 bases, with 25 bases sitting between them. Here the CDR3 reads CSAKTGGAGSGPQHF. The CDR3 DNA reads TGCAGTGCAAAAACGGGTGGGGCGGGTTCTGGACCCCAGCATTTT.

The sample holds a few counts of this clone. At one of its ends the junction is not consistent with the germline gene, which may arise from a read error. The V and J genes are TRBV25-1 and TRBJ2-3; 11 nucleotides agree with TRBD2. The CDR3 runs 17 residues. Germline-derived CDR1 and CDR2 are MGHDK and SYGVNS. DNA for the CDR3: TGTGCCATCAGTGATCCATCGACTAGCGGGGTCACATATACGCAGTATTTT. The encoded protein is CAISDPSTSGVTYTQYF.

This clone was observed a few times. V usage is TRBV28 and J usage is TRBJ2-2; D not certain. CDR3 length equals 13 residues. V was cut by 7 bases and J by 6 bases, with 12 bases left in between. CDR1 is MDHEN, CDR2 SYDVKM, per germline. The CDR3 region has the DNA TGTGCCAGCACCCTGGTGGCAGCCGGGGAGCTGTTTTTT. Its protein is CASTLVAAGELFF. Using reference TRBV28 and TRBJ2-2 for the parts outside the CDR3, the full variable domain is DVKVTQSSRYLVKRTGEKVFLECVQDMDHENMFWYRQDPGLGLRLIYFSYDVKMKEKGDIPEGYSVSREKKERFSLILESASTNQTSMYLCASTLVAAGELFFGEGSRLTVL.

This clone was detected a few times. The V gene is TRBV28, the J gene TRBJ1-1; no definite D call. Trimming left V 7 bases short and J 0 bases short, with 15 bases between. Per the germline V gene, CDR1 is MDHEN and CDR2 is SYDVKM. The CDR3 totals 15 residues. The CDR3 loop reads CASTLRAGMNTEAFF. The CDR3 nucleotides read TGTGCCAGCACCCTCCGGGCAGGCATGAACACTGAAGCTTTCTTT. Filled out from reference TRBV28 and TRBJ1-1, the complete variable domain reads DVKVTQSSRYLVKRTGEKVFLECVQDMDHENMFWYRQDPGLGLRLIYFSYDVKMKEKGDIPEGYSVSREKKERFSLILESASTNQTSMYLCASTLRAGMNTEAFFGQGTRLTVV.

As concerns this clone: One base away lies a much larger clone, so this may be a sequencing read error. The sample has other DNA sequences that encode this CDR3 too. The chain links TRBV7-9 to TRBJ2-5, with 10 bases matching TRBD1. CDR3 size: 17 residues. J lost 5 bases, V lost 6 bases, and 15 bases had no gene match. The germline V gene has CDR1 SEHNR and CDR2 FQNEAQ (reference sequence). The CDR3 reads CASSSIEGTGVMETQYF. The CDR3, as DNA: TGTGCCAGCAGTTCTATCGAGGGGACAGGGGTTATGGAGACCCAGTACTTC.

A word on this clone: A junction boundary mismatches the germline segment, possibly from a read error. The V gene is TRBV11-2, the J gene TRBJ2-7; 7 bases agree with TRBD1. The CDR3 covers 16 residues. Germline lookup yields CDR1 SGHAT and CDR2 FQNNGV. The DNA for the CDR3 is TGTGCCGGCAGGGCCCTGGTTAGGGGGCGCTCCTACGAGCAGTACTTC. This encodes CAGRALVRGRSYEQYF.

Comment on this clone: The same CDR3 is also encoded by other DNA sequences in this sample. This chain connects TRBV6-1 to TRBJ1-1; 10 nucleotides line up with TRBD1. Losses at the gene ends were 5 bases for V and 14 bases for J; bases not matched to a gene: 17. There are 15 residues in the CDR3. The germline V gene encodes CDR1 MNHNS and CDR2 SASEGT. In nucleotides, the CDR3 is TGTGCCAGCAGTCCGTGGGACAGGGGATACACTGAGGCCTTCTTT. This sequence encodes CASSPWDRGYTEAFF.

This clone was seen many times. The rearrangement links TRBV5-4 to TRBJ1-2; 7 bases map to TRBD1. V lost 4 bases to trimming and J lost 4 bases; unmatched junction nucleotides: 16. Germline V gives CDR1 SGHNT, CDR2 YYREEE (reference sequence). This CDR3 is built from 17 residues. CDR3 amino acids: CASSAGTANPTVYGYTF. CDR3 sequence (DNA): TGTGCCAGCAGCGCCGGGACAGCCAACCCAACAGTCTATGGCTACACCTTC.

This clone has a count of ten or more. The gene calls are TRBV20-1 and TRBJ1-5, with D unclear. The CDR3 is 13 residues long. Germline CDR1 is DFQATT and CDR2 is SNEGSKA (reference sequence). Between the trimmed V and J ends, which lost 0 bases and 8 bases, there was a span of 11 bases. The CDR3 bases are TGCAGTGCTAGAGACACTCCTTGGGAGCCCCAGCATTTT. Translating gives CSARDTPWEPQHF.

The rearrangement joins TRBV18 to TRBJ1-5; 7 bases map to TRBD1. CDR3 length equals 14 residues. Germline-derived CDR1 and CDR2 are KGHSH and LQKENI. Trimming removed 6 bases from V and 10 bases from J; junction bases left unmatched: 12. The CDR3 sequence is CASSPGGDSEPQHF. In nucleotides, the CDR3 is TGTGCCAGCTCCCCTGGGGGGGACAGCGAACCCCAGCATTTT.

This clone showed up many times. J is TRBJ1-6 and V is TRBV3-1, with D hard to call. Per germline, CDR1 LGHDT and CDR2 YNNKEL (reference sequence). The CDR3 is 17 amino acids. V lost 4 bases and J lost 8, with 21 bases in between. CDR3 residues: CASSPRIGVGVYSPLHF. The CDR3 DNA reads TGTGCCAGCAGCCCGAGGATAGGAGTTGGGGTTTATTCACCCCTCCACTTT.

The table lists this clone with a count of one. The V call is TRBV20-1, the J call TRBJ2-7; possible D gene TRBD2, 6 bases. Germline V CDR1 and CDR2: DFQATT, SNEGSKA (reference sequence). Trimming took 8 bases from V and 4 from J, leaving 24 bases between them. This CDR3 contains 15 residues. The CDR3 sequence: CSWLAPGGSGYEQYF. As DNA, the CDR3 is TGCAGTTGGTTGGCCCCCGGTGGTAGCGGTTACGAGCAGTACTTC.

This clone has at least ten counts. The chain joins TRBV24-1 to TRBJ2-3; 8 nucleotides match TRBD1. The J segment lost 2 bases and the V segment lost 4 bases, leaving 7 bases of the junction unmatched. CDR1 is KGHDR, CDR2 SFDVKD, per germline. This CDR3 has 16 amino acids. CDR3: CATSDWTGTLTDTQYF. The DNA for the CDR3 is TGTGCCACCAGTGACTGGACAGGGACCCTCACAGATACGCAGTATTTT.

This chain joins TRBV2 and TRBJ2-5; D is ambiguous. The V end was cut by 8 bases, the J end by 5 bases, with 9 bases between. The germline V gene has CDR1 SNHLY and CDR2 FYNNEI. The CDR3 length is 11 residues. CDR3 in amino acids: CASGVRETQYF. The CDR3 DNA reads TGTGCCAGCGGGGTTCGGGAGACCCAGTACTTC. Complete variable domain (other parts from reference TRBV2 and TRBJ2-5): EPEVTQTPSHQVTQMGQEVILRCVPISNHLYFYWYRQILGQKVEFLVSFYNNEISEKSEIFDDQFSVERPDGSNFTLKIRSTKLEDSAMYFCASGVRETQYFGPGTRLLVL.

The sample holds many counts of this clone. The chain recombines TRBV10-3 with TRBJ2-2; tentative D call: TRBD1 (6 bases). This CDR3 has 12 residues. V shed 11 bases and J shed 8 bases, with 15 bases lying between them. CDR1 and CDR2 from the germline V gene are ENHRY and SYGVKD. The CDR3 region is CAVTTGPGELFF. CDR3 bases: TGTGCCGTCACGACAGGTCCTGGGGAGCTGTTTTTT.

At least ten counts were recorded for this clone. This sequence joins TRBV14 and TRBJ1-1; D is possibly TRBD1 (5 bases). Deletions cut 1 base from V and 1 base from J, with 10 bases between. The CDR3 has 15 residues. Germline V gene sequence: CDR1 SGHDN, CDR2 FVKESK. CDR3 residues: CASSQVLGGNTEAFF. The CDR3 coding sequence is TGTGCCAGCAGCCAAGTGCTGGGGGGGAACACTGAAGCTTTCTTT.

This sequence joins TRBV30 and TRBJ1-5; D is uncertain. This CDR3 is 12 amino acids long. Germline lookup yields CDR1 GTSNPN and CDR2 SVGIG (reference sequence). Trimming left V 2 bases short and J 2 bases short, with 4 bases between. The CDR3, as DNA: TGTGCCTGGAGTTTGGGCAATCAGCCCCAGCATTTT. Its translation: CAWSLGNQPQHF.